By share, the clone carrying this T cell receptor (beta chain) counts as medium-sized. This sample was included in a study of blood T cell repertoires in COVID-19. Turning to the study itself: Acute and convalescent COVID-19 specimens originated in the United States, Italy and Spain. PBMCs, B-cell-depleted T cells, or T cells were the source of the cDNA or gDNA that made up the material.

Germline V gene sequence: CDR1 SGHNT, CDR2 YYREEE (reference sequence). Germline trimming cut 3 bases from V and 2 bases from J; bases unmatched to any gene: 7. CDR3 length equals 16 residues. Original processing notes: Reference gene primers were amplified, and this amplification served to estimate nucleated cell counts. Only in-frame clones appear in the TCRdb table, and some are missing; sequencing was by immunoSEQ multiplex PCR. The V and J calls and the clone size are those of that table, but D and trimming were determined from the DNA. The sample carries about 80,000 clones, roughly 82% recorded once.

Sequenced: peripheral blood. The receptor was derived from a human donor in a cohort sampled during active COVID-19. The V call is TRBV5-4, the J call TRBJ2-7; 11 positions agree with TRBD2. As DNA, the CDR3 is TGTGCCAGCAGCTACTCTAGCGGGGGGCCGACCTACGAGCAGTACTTC. It codes for CASSYSSGGPTYEQYF.